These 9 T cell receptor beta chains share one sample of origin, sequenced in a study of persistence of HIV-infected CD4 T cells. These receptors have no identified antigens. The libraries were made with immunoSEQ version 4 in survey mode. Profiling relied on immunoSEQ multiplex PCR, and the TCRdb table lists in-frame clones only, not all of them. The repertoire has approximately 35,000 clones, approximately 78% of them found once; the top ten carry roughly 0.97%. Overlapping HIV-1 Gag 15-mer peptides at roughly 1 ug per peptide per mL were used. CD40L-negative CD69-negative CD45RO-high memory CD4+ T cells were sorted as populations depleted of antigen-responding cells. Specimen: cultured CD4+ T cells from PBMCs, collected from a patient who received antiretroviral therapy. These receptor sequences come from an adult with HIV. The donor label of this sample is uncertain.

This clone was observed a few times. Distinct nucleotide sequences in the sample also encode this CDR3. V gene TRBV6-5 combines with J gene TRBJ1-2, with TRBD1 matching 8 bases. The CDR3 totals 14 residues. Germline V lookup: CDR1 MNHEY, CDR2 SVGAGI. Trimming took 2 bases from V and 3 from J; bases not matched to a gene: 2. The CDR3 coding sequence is TGTGCCAGCAGTTACACAGGGGGAGACTATGGCTACACCTTC. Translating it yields CASSYTGGDYGYTF.

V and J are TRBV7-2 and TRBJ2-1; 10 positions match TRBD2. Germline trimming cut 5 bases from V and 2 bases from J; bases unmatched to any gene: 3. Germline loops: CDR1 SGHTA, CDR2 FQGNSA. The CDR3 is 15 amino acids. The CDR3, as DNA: TGTGCCAGCAGCGACACTAGCGGGGCCTACAATGAGCAGTTCTTC. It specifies CASSDTSGAYNEQFF.

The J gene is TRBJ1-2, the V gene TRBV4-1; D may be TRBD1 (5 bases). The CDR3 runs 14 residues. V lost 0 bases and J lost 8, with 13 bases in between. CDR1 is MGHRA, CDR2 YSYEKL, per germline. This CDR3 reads CASSQEGTRGGYTF. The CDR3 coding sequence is TGCGCCAGCAGCCAAGAGGGGACGCGAGGAGGCTACACCTTC.

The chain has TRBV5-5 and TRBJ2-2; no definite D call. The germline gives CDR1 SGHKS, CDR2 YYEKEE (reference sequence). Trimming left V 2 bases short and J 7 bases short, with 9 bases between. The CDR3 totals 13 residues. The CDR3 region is CASSFTTFGELFF. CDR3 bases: TGTGCCAGCAGCTTTACTACTTTCGGGGAGCTGTTTTTT. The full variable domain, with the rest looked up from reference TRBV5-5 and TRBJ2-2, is DAGVTQSPTHLIKTRGQQVTLRCSPISGHKSVSWYQQVLGQGPQFIFQYYEKEERGRGNFPDRFSARQFPNYSSELNVNALLLGDSALYLCASSFTTFGELFFGEGSRLTVL.

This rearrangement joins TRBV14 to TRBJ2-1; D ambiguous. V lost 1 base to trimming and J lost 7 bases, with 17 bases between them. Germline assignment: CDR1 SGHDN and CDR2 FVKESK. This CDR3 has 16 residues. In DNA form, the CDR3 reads TGTGCCAGCAGCCAAGGGGTGCGTGGATTTTTGAATGAGCAGTTCTTC. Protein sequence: CASSQGVRGFLNEQFF. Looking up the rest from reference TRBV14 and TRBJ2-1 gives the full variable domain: EAGVTQFPSHSVIEKGQTVTLRCDPISGHDNLYWYRRVMGKEIKFLLHFVKESKQDESGMPNNRFLAERTGGTYSTLKVQPAELEDSGVYFCASSQGVRGFLNEQFFGPGTRLTVL.

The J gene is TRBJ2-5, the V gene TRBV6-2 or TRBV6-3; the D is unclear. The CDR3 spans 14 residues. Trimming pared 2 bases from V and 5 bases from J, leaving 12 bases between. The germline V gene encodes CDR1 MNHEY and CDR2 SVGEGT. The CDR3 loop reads CASSYGMVTETQYF. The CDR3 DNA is TGTGCCAGCAGTTACGGTATGGTTACGGAGACCCAGTACTTC.

This chain's CDR3 is CAISASPGGINEQFF. The CDR3 region has the DNA TGTGCCATCAGTGCCTCTCCCGGGGGGATAAATGAGCAGTTCTTC. The chain has TRBV10-3 and TRBJ2-1, with 7 nucleotides matching TRBD2. V lost 4 bases to trimming and J lost 7 bases; unmatched junction nucleotides: 10. The CDR3 spans 15 residues. In germline, CDR1 is ENHRY, CDR2 SYGVKD.

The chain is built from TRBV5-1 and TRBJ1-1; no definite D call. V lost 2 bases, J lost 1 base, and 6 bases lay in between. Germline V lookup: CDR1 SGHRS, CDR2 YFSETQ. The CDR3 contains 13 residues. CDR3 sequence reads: CASSFGGNTEAFF. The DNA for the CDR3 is TGCGCCAGCAGCTTCGGCGGGAACACTGAAGCTTTCTTT. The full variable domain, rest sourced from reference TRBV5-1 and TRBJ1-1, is KAGVTQTPRYLIKTRGQQVTLSCSPISGHRSVSWYQQTPGQGLQFLFEYFSETQRNKGNFPGRFSGRQFSNSRSEMNVSTLELGDSALYLCASSFGGNTEAFFGQGTRLTVV.

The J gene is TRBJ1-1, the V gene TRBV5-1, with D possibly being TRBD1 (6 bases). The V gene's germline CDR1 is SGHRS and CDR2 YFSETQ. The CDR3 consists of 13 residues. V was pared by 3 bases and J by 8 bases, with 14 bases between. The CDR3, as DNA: TGCGCCAGCAGCTCCATGACAGGTTCAGAAGCTTTCTTT. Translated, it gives CASSSMTGSEAFF.